This T cell receptor beta chain was captured in a study of cytomegalovirus exposure and HLA in healthy donors. Study in general: Approximately 85 million unique TCRs from HLA-typed donors were held in an early data release. Study-wide points: CMV serostatus was the only recorded immune exposure for donors.

Turning to this clone: Its antigen is as yet unknown.

With V trimmed by 3 bases and J by 1 base, 2 bases remained unmatched. In germline, CDR1 is SGHNT, CDR2 YYREEE (reference sequence). This CDR3 is built from 15 residues. Use of 60 Vbeta and 13 Jbeta primers characterized the PCR. Some clones are missing from TCRdb's copy, which holds only in-frame ones; the method was immunoSEQ multiplex PCR. The sample carries approximately 150,000 clones, about four fifths recorded once. The chain carries TRBV5-4 and TRBJ1-3, with 9 bases matching TRBD1. The sequenced sample consisted of PBMCs. The receptor was isolated from a woman between 18 and 29 years old in good health and CMV-seropositive. DNA for the CDR3: TGTGCCAGCAGCTGGACAGGGGCGTCTGGAAACACCATATATTTT. Protein: CASSWTGASGNTIYF.